The rows below give T cell receptor beta chains drawn from one sample of a study of response to subunit inactivated influenza vaccine. MiXCR, run by TCRdb on the RT-PCR reads, gives a single entry per CDR3 protein. The sample lists around 540,000 distinct CDR3 sequences; about 10% were seen once. Specimen: PBMCs from blood, collected on the day of vaccination. The receptors here all came from a man aged 45-60 years who received an inactivated influenza vaccine. Each CDR3 is given with its conserved first and last residue.

TRBJ2-7 | TRBV4-2 | CASSLDVKDYEQYF
TRBJ2-1 | TRBV7-2 | CASSLNRDNEQFF
TRBJ1-2 | TRBV4-3 | CASSQDGYRAFTF
TRBJ2-1 | TRBV5-1 | CASSTSPLYNEQFF
TRBJ1-3 | TRBV20-1 | CSARDTGRPGNTIYF
TRBJ2-7 | TRBV10-3 | CAVSEGGYEQYF
TRBJ2-3 | TRBV30 | CAWSDGDRSTDTQYF
TRBJ1-2 | TRBV7-9 | CASRGRGRIDYGYTF
TRBJ2-7 | TRBV28 | CASSKDRLVEQYF
TRBJ1-2 | TRBV12-3/TRBV12-4 | CASSFGAEGYTF
TRBJ2-6 | TRBV20-1 | CSARVGATLSGANVLTF
TRBJ2-3 | TRBV11-2 | CASSFRQNTDTQYF
TRBJ2-5 | TRBV20-1 | CSAGPTTGGQETQYF
TRBJ1-4 | TRBV7-2 | CASSQGGTNEKLFF
TRBJ1-1 | TRBV7-9 | CASSLAWMNTEAFF
TRBJ2-1 | TRBV5-1 | CASSYGTSGRESLNEQFF
TRBJ1-5 | TRBV7-3 | CASSLGPGGRYSNQPQHF
TRBJ2-1 | TRBV5-4 | CASSATGKGYNEQFF
TRBJ1-1 | TRBV5-1 | CASSLVEMGSTPEAFF
TRBJ2-7 | TRBV7-2 | CASSLGQKYYEQYF
TRBJ1-5 | TRBV10-3 | CAISGTGRNQPQHF
TRBJ1-2 | TRBV19 | CASSPGNYGYTF
TRBJ2-1 | TRBV12-3/TRBV12-4 | CASSLFSGGGTNNEQFF
TRBJ2-7 | TRBV4-1 | CASSQVGAGDFNEQYF
TRBJ1-2 | TRBV29-1 | CSVWTGDTHGYTF
TRBJ1-1 | TRBV6-1 | CASSVSLNTEAFF
TRBJ2-5 | TRBV20-1 | CSAITGSQETQYF
TRBJ1-2 | TRBV3-1 | CASSQDLSFNYGYTF
TRBJ1-2 | TRBV6-6 | CAGRGGEGYGYTF
TRBJ2-3 | TRBV20-1 | CSARGIDRADFSTDTQYF
TRBJ1-1 | TRBV7-9 | CASSSKAFF
TRBJ1-6 | TRBV7-9 | CASNAGTENSPLHF
TRBJ1-4 | TRBV14 | CASSQYRTTNEKLFF
TRBJ1-1 | TRBV12-3/TRBV12-4 | CASTPGQGYTEAFF
TRBJ1-1 | TRBV7-9 | CASSSDTEAFF
TRBJ2-7 | TRBV4-1 | CASSQGAEQYF
TRBJ1-1 | TRBV29-1 | CSVELTGLNTEAFF
TRBJ2-1 | TRBV12-3/TRBV12-4 | CASSSETPPNEQFF
TRBJ2-5 | TRBV4-1 | CASSQRTGELETQYF
TRBJ2-1 | TRBV11-3 | CASSLEGVDEQFF
TRBJ2-7 | TRBV20-1 | CSARDRDSYDEQYF
TRBJ2-3 | TRBV4-3 | CASSQDRGFDTQYF
TRBJ2-2 | TRBV5-4 | CASSFRLAGGPSTGELFF
TRBJ1-6 | TRBV12-3/TRBV12-4 | CASSLGRRLLWALHF
TRBJ2-7 | TRBV24-1 | CATSDSSSRYEQYF
TRBJ2-2 | TRBV20-1 | CSARDLGGKLFF
TRBJ1-1 | TRBV2 | CASSDSRGTEAFF
TRBJ2-7 | TRBV7-9 | CASSPPVYEQYF
TRBJ2-1 | TRBV24-1 | CATSVPGAYEQFF
TRBJ2-2 | TRBV9 | CASSVALAGTGELFF